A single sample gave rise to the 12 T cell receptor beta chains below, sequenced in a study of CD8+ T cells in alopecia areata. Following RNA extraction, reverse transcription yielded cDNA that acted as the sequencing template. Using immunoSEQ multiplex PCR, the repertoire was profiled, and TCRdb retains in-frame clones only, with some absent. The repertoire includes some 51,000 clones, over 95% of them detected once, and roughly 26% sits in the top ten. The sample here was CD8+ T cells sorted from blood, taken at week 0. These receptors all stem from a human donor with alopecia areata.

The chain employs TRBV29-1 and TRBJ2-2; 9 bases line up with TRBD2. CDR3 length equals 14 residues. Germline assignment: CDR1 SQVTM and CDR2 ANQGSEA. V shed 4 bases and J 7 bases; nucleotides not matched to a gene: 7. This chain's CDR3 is CSVVSGGPLGELFF. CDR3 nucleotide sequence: TGCAGCGTTGTTAGCGGGGGCCCTCTCGGGGAGCTGTTTTTT.

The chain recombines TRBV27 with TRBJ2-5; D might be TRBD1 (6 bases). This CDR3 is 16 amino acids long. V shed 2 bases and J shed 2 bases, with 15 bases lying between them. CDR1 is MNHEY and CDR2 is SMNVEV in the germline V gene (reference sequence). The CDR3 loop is CASSLHVGAAQETQYF. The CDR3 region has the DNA TGTGCCAGCAGTTTACATGTGGGGGCCGCTCAAGAGACCCAGTACTTC.

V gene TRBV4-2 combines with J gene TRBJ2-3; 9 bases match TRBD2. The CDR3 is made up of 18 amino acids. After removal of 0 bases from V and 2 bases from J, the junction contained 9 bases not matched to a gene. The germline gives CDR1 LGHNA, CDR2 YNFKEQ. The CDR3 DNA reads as TGTGCCAGCAGCCAAGATCGATTAGCGGGAGAAAACACAGATACGCAGTATTTT. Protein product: CASSQDRLAGENTDTQYF.

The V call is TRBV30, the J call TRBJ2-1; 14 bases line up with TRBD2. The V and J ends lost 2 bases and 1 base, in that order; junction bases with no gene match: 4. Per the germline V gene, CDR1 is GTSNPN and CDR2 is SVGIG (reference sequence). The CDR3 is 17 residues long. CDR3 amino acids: CAWSRGLAGASYNEQFF. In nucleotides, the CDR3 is TGTGCCTGGAGTAGGGGACTAGCGGGGGCGTCCTACAATGAGCAGTTCTTC.

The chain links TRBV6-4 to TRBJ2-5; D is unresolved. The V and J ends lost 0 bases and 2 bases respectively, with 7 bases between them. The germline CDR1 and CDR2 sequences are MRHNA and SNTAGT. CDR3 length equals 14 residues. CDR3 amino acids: CASSDSRKQETQYF. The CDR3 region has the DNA TGTGCCAGCAGTGACTCCCGAAAACAAGAGACCCAGTACTTC.

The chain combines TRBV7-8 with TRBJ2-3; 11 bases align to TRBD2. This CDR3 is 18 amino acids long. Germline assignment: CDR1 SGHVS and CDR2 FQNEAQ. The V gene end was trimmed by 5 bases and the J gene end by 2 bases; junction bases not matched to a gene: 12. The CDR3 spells CASSTPGLAAYDTDTQYF. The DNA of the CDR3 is TGTGCCAGCAGCACGCCGGGACTAGCGGCTTATGACACAGATACGCAGTATTTT.

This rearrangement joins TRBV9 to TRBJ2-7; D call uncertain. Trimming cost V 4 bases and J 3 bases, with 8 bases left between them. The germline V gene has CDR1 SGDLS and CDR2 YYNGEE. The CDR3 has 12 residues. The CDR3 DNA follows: TGTGCCAGCAGCCCCACCGGCTACGAGCAGTACTTC. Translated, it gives CASSPTGYEQYF.

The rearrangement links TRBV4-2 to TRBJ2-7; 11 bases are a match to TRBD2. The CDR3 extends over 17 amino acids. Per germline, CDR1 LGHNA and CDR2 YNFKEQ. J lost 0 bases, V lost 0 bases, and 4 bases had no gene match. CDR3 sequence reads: CASSQENSGGASYEQYF. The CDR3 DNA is TGTGCCAGCAGCCAAGAGAATAGCGGGGGGGCCTCCTACGAGCAGTACTTC.

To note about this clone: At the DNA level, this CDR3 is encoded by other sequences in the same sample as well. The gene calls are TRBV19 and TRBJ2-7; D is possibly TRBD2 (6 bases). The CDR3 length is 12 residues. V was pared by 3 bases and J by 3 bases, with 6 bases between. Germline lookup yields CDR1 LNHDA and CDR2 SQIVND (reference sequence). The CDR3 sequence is CASSMGGYEQYF. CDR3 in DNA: TGTGCCAGTAGTATGGGAGGCTACGAGCAGTACTTC.

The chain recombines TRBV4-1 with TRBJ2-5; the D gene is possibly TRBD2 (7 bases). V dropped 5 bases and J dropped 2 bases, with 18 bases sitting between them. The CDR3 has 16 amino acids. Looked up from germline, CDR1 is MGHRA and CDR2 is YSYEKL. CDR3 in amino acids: CASSRKGGGLQETQYF. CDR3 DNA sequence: TGCGCCAGCAGCAGGAAGGGGGGGGGTCTACAAGAGACCCAGTACTTC.

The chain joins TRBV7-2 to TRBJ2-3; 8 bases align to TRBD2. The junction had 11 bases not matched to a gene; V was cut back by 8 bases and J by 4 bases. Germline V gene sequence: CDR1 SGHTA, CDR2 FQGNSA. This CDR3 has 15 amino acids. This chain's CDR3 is CASDYGGAWADTQYF. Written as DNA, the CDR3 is TGTGCCAGCGACTACGGGGGGGCGTGGGCAGATACGCAGTATTTT. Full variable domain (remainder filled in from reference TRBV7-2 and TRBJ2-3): GAGVSQSPSNKVTEKGKDVELRCDPISGHTALYWYRQSLGQGLEFLIYFQGNSAPDKSGLPSDRFSAERTGGSVSTLTIQRTQQEDSAVYLCASDYGGAWADTQYFGPGTRLTVL.

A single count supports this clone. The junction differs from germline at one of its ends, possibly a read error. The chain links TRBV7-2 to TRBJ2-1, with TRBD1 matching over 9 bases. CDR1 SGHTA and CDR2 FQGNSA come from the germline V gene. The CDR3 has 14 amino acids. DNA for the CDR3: TGTGCCATCAGCCCCGGGACAGGGTTTGATGAGCAGTTCTTC. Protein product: CAISPGTGFDEQFF. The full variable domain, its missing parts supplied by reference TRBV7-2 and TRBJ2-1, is GAGVSQSPSNKVTEKGKDVELRCDPISGHTALYWYRQSLGQGLEFLIYFQGNSAPDKSGLPSDRFSAERTGGSVSTLTIQRTQQEDSAVYLCAISPGTGFDEQFFGPGTRLTVL.